Each of the 18 T cell receptor beta chains below was sequenced from the same sample in a study of control samples from healthy donors and cancer patients. Method: immunoSEQ multiplex PCR; TCRdb's copy keeps in-frame clones and lacks some. The sample holds about 120,000 clones; approximately 90% are singletons and the top ten take around 3.3%. Sequenced input: blood. All receptors come from a man aged 40-50 years in good health.

The V and J genes are TRBV6-5 and TRBJ2-4; D perhaps matches TRBD1 (7 bases). V was pared by 0 bases and J by 1 base, with 10 bases between. This CDR3 has 16 amino acids. Germline assignment: CDR1 MNHEY and CDR2 SVGAGI. Here the CDR3 reads CASSYSAGGAKNIQYF. In nucleotides, the CDR3 is TGTGCCAGCAGTTACTCTGCAGGGGGGGCCAAAAACATTCAGTACTTC.

DNA of the CDR3: TGTGCCTGGTTTTTTAGCGGGGGGGCCTTTATAACAGATACGCAGTATTTT. Protein product: CAWFFSGGAFITDTQYF. J is TRBJ2-3 and V is TRBV30; 11 bases align to TRBD2. The length of the CDR3 is 17 residues. The germline V gene has CDR1 GTSNPN and CDR2 SVGIG (reference sequence). After removal of 5 bases from V and 3 bases from J, the junction contained 13 bases not matched to a gene.

The rearrangement uses TRBV5-5 and TRBJ1-1; weak D call: TRBD1 (6 bases). Germline lookup yields CDR1 SGHKS and CDR2 YYEKEE (reference sequence). V was cut by 3 bases and J by 1 base, with 10 bases left in between. The CDR3 totals 14 residues. CDR3 sequence reads: CASSSGHSNTEAFF. In nucleotides, the CDR3 is TGTGCCAGCAGCTCGGGACACTCGAACACTGAAGCTTTCTTT.

This chain joins TRBV5-1 and TRBJ1-2; no clear D gene. Per the germline V gene, CDR1 is SGHRS and CDR2 is YFSETQ. The CDR3 has 13 residues. V was trimmed by 0 bases and J by 2 bases, leaving 5 bases between them. CDR3 sequence reads: CASSLEQNYGYTF. DNA of the CDR3: TGCGCCAGCAGCTTGGAACAGAACTATGGCTACACCTTC.

The gene calls are TRBV7-9 and TRBJ2-1, with D maybe TRBD2 (7 bases). Germline assignment: CDR1 SEHNR and CDR2 FQNEAQ (reference sequence). Trimming removed 5 bases from V and 3 bases from J, with 20 bases in between. The CDR3 runs 17 residues. In DNA, the CDR3 is TGTGCCAGCAGCACAAGTGCGGGGAGGGGGGACTACAATGAGCAGTTCTTC. It codes for CASSTSAGRGDYNEQFF.

The chain has TRBV7-9 and TRBJ2-2; possibly TRBD1 for D (6 bases). Germline assignment: CDR1 SEHNR and CDR2 FQNEAQ (reference sequence). The CDR3 totals 14 residues. V dropped 5 bases and J dropped 3 bases, with 10 bases sitting between them. For the CDR3, the DNA is TGTGCCAGCAGCGCGGACAGTTACACCGGGGAGCTGTTTTTT. Translation: CASSADSYTGELFF.

This chain links TRBV15 with TRBJ2-3, with TRBD1 identical over 8 bases. The CDR3 runs to 15 residues. Trimming took 4 bases from V and 5 from J; bases not matched to a gene: 8. CDR1 is LNHNV and CDR2 is YYDKDF in the germline V gene (reference sequence). In nucleotides, the CDR3 is TGTGCCACCAGCAAAATGGACAGGGTTAAAGATACGCAGTATTTT. Encoded protein: CATSKMDRVKDTQYF. The full variable domain, in which reference TRBV15 and TRBJ2-3 provide the parts outside the CDR3, is DAMVIQNPRYQVTQFGKPVTLSCSQTLNHNVMYWYQQKSSQAPKLLFHYYDKDFNNEADTPDNFQSRRPNTSFCFLDIRSPGLGDTAMYLCATSKMDRVKDTQYFGPGTRLTVL.

Here the CDR3 reads CATRRVSSGNTIYF. Written as DNA, the CDR3 is TGTGCCACCAGACGGGTCAGCTCTGGAAACACCATATATTTT. This chain uses TRBV15 with TRBJ1-3, with D unresolved. Germline V CDR1 and CDR2: LNHNV, YYDKDF (reference sequence). CDR3 length: 14 residues. The ends were cut back, 6 bases at V and 0 bases at J, with 9 bases in the middle.

The chain combines TRBV6-5 with TRBJ1-1; no clear D gene. V was shortened by 1 base and J by 1 base, with 7 bases between the two germline ends. The CDR3 loop spans 14 amino acids. The germline V gene has CDR1 MNHEY and CDR2 SVGAGI. This chain's CDR3 is CASSYLTENTEAFF. Here the CDR3 DNA reads TGTGCCAGCAGTTACTTGACGGAGAACACTGAAGCTTTCTTT.

The rearrangement joins TRBV30 to TRBJ2-5; D unclear. The CDR3 has 10 residues. Germline CDR1 is GTSNPN and CDR2 is SVGIG (reference sequence). Trimming removed 7 bases at V and 5 bases at J, with 8 bases between. The CDR3 protein is CASGLETQYF. For the CDR3, the DNA is TGTGCCTCCGGTTTGGAGACCCAGTACTTC.

V gene TRBV5-8 combines with J gene TRBJ2-3, with 7 bases aligning to TRBD1. Germline CDR1 and CDR2: SGHTS and YDEGEE. V lost 3 bases and J lost 8; bases outside the gene matches: 6. The CDR3 extends over 13 amino acids. DNA of the CDR3: TGTGCCAGCAGCTATAGACAGGGACCTACGCAGTATTTT. The encoded protein is CASSYRQGPTQYF.

The CDR3 DNA is TGTGCCAGCAGCCGCACCCGGGGCCCGAACACCGGGGAGCTGTTTTTT. Its translation: CASSRTRGPNTGELFF. The chain uses TRBV7-3 and TRBJ2-2; D possibly uses TRBD1 or TRBD2 (5 bases each). Trimming shortened V by 5 bases and J by 0 bases, and 13 bases separated the two germline ends. The CDR3 loop spans 16 amino acids. CDR1 is SGHTA and CDR2 is FQGTGA in the germline V gene.

This clone was counted a single time. This sequence joins TRBV15 and TRBJ2-7; no reliable D call. Germline lookup yields CDR1 LNHNV and CDR2 YYDKDF (reference sequence). Trimming removed 1 base from V and 0 bases from J, with 4 bases in between. The CDR3 runs 13 residues. The CDR3 DNA follows: TGTGCCACCAGCAGAGTTGTCTCCTACGAGCAGTACTTC. This codes for CATSRVVSYEQYF.

J is TRBJ1-2 and V is TRBV12-3 or TRBV12-4; perhaps TRBD1 as D (5 bases). With 3 bases removed from V and 6 bases from J, the gap between germline ends came to 11 bases. This CDR3 region has 13 residues. This chain's CDR3 is CASSLGQLDGYTF. The CDR3 DNA reads as TGTGCCAGCAGTTTGGGGCAGCTTGATGGCTACACCTTC.

The J gene is TRBJ2-7, the V gene TRBV7-9; D not resolved. Between the trimmed V and J ends, which lost 2 bases and 3 bases, there was a span of 5 bases. Germline assignment: CDR1 SEHNR and CDR2 FQNEAQ (reference sequence). This CDR3 is built from 12 residues. The CDR3 is CASSLNNYEQYF. The DNA of the CDR3 is TGTGCCAGCAGCTTAAACAACTACGAGCAGTACTTC.

J is TRBJ2-3 and V is TRBV6-2 or TRBV6-3; D gene unclear. V lost 2 bases and J 2 bases, leaving 5 bases between the germline ends. Germline V gene lookup returns CDR1 MNHEY and CDR2 SVGEGT. CDR3 length equals 13 residues. The CDR3 spells CASSYLTTDTQYF. The DNA of the CDR3 is TGTGCCAGCAGTTACCTGACCACAGATACGCAGTATTTT.

This clone was found once. The rearrangement links TRBV2 to TRBJ1-2, with a tentative D call TRBD1 (5 bases). V gave up 2 bases and J gave up 8 bases, with 12 bases separating them. The CDR3 sequence is 13 residues long. Germline V gene data show CDR1 as SNHLY and CDR2 as FYNNEI. The CDR3 coding sequence is TGTGCCAGCAGTGAAAGGGGCGCGGAAGGCTACACCTTC. Translated: CASSERGAEGYTF.

V usage is TRBV2 and J usage is TRBJ2-7; 8 nucleotides match TRBD2. With 10 bases clipped from V and 3 bases from J, the junction kept 11 bases outside the gene matches. From germline, CDR1 is SNHLY and CDR2 FYNNEI. The length of the CDR3 is 14 residues. CDR3 sequence reads: CATSGKRGNYEQYF. DNA for the CDR3: TGTGCCACCTCGGGAAAGCGGGGGAACTACGAGCAGTACTTC.